Presented here are 5 T cell receptor beta chains from one specimen sequenced in a study of cytomegalovirus exposure and HLA in healthy donors. PCR amplification relied on 60 Vbeta primers (plus 13 Jbeta primers). The method was immunoSEQ multiplex PCR; TCRdb's version includes in-frame clones alone and lacks a portion of them. The data hold some 130,000 clones, with 65% to 85% observed a single time. Input material: PBMCs. The receptors here all came from a boy younger than 18 in good health and CMV-seronegative.

The chain has TRBV19 and TRBJ1-4; TRBD1 is a possible D gene (5 bases). V gave up 6 bases and J gave up 3 bases, with 17 bases separating them. The CDR3 has 16 residues. Germline values: CDR1 LNHDA, CDR2 SQIVND (reference sequence). In DNA form, the CDR3 reads TGTGCCAGTAGCTGGGGGGGAAATTCGGCTAATGAAAAACTGTTTTTT. This translates into CASSWGGNSANEKLFF.

The chain links TRBV27 to TRBJ2-5; 7 bases are shared with TRBD1. In germline, CDR1 is MNHEY, CDR2 SMNVEV (reference sequence). This CDR3 spans 15 amino acids. V shed 11 bases, J shed 1 base, and the junction held 13 bases outside the gene matches. The CDR3 coding sequence is TGTGCCGCGAGCCCGATCGGGACAGCCCAAGAGACCCAGTACTTC. Protein: CAASPIGTAQETQYF.

This clone was recorded once. J is TRBJ2-3 and V is TRBV4-2; no clear D gene. Trimming took 4 bases from V and 5 from J, leaving 13 bases between them. There are 14 residues in the CDR3. Germline assignment: CDR1 LGHNA and CDR2 YNFKEQ. The CDR3 bases are TGTGCCAGCAGCCGAGACGACTCCAGAGATACGCAGTATTTT. Residues: CASSRDDSRDTQYF.

The rearrangement uses TRBV4-1 and TRBJ1-4; TRBD1 agrees at 7 bases. Per germline, CDR1 MGHRA and CDR2 YSYEKL. This CDR3 is 17 amino acids long. V shed 1 base and J 0 bases; nucleotides not matched to a gene: 5. CDR3 DNA: TGCGCCAGCAGCCAAGGACCGCAGGGGGCAACTAATGAAAAACTGTTTTTT. Protein product: CASSQGPQGATNEKLFF.

The rearrangement uses TRBV27 and TRBJ2-1; 11 nucleotides agree with TRBD2. V was pared by 4 bases and J by 8 bases, with 7 bases of the junction left unmatched. There are 15 residues in the CDR3. Germline lookup yields CDR1 MNHEY and CDR2 SMNVEV (reference sequence). CDR3 DNA: TGTGCCAGCAGTTCCCATAGCGGGAGGGCCGATGAGCAGTTCTTC. Amino acid sequence: CASSSHSGRADEQFF.